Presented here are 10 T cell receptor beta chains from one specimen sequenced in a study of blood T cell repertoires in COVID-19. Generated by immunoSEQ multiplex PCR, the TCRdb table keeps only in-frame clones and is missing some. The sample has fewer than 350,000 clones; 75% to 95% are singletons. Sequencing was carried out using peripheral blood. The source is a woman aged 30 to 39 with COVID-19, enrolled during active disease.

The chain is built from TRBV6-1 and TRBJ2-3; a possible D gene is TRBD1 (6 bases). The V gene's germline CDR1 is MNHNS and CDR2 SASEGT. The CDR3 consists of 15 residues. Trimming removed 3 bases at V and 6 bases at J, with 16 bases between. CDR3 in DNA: TGTGCCAGCAGTGATGTCCCACAGGGCTCCGATACGCAGTATTTT. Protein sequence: CASSDVPQGSDTQYF.

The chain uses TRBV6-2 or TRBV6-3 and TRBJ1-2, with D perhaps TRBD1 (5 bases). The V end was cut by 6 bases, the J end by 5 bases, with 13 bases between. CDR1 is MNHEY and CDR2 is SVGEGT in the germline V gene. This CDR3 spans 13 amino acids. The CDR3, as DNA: TGTGCCAGCAGCCCGGGACTTCAATATGGCTACACCTTC. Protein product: CASSPGLQYGYTF.

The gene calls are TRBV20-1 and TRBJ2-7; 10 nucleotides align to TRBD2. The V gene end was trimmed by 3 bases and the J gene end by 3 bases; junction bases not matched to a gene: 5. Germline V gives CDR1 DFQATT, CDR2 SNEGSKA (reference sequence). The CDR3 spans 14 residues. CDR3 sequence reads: CSASPRLAGYEQYF. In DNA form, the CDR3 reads TGCAGTGCTAGTCCTAGACTAGCGGGCTACGAGCAGTACTTC.

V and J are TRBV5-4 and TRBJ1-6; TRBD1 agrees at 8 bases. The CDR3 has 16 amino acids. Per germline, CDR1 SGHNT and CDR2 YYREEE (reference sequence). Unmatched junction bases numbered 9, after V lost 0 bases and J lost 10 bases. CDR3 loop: CASSLGPPGGYSPLHF. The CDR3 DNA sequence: TGTGCCAGCAGCTTGGGACCCCCAGGGGGCTACTCACCCCTCCACTTT.

The CDR3 loop is CAWSPTQGFPGNTIYF. In nucleotides, the CDR3 is TGTGCCTGGAGTCCGACGCAGGGGTTTCCTGGAAACACCATATATTTT. The V call is TRBV30, the J call TRBJ1-3; a possible D gene is TRBD1 (6 bases). Germline CDR1 GTSNPN, CDR2 SVGIG (reference sequence). This CDR3 comprises 16 residues. Trimming took 2 bases from V and 2 from J, leaving 16 bases between them.

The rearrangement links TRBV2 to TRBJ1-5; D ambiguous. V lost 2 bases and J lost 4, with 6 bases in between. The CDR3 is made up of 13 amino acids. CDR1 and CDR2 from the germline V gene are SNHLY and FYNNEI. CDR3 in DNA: TGTGCCAGCAGTGAACGGGAAAATCAGCCCCAGCATTTT. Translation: CASSERENQPQHF.

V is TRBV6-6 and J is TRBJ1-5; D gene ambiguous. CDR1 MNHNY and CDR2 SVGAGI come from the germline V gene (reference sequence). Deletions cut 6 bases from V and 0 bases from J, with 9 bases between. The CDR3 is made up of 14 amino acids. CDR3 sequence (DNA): TGTGCCAGCAGACAGACCTATAGCAATCAGCCCCAGCATTTT. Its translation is CASRQTYSNQPQHF.

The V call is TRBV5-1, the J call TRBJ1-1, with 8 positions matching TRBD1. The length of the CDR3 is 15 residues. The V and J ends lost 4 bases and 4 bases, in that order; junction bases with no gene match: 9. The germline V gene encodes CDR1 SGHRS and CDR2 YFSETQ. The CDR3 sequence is CASSVRQGRVTEAFF. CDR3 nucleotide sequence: TGCGCCAGCAGCGTCCGACAGGGGAGGGTCACTGAAGCTTTCTTT. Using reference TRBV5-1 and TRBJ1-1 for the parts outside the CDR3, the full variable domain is KAGVTQTPRYLIKTRGQQVTLSCSPISGHRSVSWYQQTPGQGLQFLFEYFSETQRNKGNFPGRFSGRQFSNSRSEMNVSTLELGDSALYLCASSVRQGRVTEAFFGQGTRLTVV.

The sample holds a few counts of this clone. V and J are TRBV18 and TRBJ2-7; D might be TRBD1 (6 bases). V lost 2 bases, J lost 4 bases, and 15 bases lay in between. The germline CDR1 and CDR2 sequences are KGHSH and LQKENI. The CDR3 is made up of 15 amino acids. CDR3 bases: TGTGCCAGCTCACCAGATGTCCGAGGGGGATACGAGCAGTACTTC. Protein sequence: CASSPDVRGGYEQYF.

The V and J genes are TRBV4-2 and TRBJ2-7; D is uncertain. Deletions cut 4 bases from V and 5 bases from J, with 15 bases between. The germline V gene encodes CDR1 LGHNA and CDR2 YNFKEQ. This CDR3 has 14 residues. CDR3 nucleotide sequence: TGTGCCAGCAGCCTCGAGTCCGCGGCTAACGAGCAGTACTTC. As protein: CASSLESAANEQYF.